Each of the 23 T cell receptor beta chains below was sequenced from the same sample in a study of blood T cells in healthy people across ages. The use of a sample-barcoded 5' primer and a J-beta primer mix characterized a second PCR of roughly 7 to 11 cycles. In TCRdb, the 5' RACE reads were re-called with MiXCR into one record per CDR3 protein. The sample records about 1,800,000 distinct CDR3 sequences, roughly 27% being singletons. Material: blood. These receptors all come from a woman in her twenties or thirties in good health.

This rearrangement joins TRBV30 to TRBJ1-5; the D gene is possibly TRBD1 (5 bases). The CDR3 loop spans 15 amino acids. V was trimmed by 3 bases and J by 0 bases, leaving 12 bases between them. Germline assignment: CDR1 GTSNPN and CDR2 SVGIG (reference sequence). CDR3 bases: TGTGCCTGGAGCATGGGGCAGTATAGCAATCAGCCCCAGCATTTT. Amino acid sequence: CAWSMGQYSNQPQHF.

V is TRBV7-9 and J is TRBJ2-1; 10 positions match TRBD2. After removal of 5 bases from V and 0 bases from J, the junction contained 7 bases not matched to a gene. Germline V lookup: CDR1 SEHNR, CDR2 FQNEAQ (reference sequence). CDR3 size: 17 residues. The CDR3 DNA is TGTGCCAGCAGCCCCTGGGCTAGCGGGAGCTCCTACAATGAGCAGTTCTTC. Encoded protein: CASSPWASGSSYNEQFF.

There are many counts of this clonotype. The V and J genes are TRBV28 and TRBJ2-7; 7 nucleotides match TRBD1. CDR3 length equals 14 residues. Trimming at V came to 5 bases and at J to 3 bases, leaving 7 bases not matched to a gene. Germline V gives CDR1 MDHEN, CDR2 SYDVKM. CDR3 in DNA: TGTGCCAGCAGTATCGGGACAGCGGTCTACGAGCAGTACTTC. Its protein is CASSIGTAVYEQYF.

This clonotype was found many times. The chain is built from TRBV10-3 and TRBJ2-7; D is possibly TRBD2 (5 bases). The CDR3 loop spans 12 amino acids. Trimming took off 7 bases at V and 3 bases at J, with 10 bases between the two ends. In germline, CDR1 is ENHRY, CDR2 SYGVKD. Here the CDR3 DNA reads TGTGCCATCACCGACGGGGACTACGAGCAGTACTTC. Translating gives CAITDGDYEQYF.

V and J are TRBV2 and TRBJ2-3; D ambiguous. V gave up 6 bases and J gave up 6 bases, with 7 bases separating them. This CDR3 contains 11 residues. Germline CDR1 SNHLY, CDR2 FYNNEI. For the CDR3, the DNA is TGTGCCAGCAGAGATATGGATACGCAGTATTTT. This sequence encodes CASRDMDTQYF.

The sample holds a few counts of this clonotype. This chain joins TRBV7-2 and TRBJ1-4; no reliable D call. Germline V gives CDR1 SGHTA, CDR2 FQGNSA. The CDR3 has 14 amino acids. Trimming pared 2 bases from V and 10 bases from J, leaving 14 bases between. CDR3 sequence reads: CASSLNLGSGKLFF. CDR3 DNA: TGTGCCAGCAGCTTAAATCTGGGCTCGGGAAAACTGTTTTTT.

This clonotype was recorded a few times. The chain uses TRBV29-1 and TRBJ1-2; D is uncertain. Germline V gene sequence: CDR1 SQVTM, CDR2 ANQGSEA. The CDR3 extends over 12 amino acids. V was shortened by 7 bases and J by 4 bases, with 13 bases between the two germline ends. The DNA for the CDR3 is TGCAGCGCCGCGTTTGGGTCCTATGGCTACACCTTC. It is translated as CSAAFGSYGYTF.

CDR3 region: CATRSLIGGRRDEQFF. CDR3 DNA: TGTGCCACCCGGTCGTTGATAGGCGGGAGGCGGGATGAGCAGTTCTTC. This chain links TRBV10-3 with TRBJ2-1, with 8 bases aligning to TRBD2. The V gene end was trimmed by 10 bases and the J gene end by 8 bases; junction bases not matched to a gene: 19. The CDR3 loop spans 16 amino acids. The germline CDR1 and CDR2 sequences are ENHRY and SYGVKD.

The CDR3 loop reads CSARVPGLAGGRGTQYF. As DNA, the CDR3 is TGCAGTGCTAGAGTACCGGGACTAGCGGGGGGGAGGGGAACGCAGTATTTT. V and J are TRBV20-1 and TRBJ2-3; 16 nucleotides line up with TRBD2. CDR1 and CDR2 from the germline V gene are DFQATT and SNEGSKA (reference sequence). The V gene end was trimmed by 1 base and the J gene end by 9 bases; junction bases not matched to a gene: 10. CDR3 length: 17 residues.

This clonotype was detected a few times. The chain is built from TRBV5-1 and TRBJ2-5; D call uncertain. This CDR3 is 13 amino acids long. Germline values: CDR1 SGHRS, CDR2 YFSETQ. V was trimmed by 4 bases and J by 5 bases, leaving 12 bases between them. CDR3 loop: CASSHQTVETQYF. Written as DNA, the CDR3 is TGCGCCAGCAGCCACCAAACAGTGGAGACCCAGTACTTC.

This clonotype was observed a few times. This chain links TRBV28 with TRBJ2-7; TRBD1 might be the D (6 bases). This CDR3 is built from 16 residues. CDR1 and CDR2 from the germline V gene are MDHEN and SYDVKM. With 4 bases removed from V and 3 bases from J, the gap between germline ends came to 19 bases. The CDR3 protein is CASSSHSGTFYYEQYF. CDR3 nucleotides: TGTGCCAGCAGTTCTCATTCTGGGACATTCTACTACGAGCAGTACTTC.

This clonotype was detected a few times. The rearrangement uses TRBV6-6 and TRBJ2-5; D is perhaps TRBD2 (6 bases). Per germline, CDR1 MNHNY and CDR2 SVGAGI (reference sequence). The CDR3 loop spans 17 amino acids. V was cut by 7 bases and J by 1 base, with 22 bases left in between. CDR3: CASINGGASVAQETQYF. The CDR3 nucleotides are TGTGCCAGCATCAACGGTGGGGCTAGCGTAGCCCAAGAGACCCAGTACTTC.

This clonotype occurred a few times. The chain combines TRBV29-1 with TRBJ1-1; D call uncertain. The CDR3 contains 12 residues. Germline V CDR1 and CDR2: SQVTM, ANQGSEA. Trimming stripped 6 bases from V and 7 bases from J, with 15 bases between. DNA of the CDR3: TGCAGCGTAAGATTAGACGGGAATGAAGCTTTCTTT. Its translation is CSVRLDGNEAFF.

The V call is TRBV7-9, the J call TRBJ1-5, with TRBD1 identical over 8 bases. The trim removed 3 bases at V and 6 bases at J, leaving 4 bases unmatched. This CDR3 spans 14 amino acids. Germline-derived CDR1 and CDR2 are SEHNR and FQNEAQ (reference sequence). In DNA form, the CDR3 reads TGTGCCAGCAGCTTGGACAGGGAAAGTCAGCCCCAGCATTTT. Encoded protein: CASSLDRESQPQHF.

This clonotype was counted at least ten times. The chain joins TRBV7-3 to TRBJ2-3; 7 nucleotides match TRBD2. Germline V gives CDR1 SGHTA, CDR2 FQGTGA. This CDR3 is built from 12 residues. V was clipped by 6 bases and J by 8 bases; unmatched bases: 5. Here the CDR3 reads CASRDGGGTQYF. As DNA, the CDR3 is TGTGCCAGCAGGGATGGCGGGGGTACGCAGTATTTT.

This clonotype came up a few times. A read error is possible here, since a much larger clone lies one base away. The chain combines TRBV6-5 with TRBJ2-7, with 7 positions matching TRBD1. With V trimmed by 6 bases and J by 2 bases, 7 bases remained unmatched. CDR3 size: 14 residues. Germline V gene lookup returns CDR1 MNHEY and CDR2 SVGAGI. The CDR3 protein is CASRYRDRAYEQYF. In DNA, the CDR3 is TGTGCCAGCAGGTACAGGGACAGAGCCTACGAGCAGTACTTC.

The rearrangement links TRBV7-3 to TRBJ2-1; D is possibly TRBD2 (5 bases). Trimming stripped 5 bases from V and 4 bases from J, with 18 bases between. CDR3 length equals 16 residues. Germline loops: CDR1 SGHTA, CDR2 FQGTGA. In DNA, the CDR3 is TGTGCCAGCAGCCCACAAACGACGGGAATTTACAATGAGCAGTTCTTC. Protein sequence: CASSPQTTGIYNEQFF.

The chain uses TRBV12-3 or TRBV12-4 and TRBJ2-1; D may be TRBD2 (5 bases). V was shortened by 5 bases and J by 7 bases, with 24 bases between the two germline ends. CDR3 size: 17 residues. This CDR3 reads CASSDGWWLAGKNEQFF. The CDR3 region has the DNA TGTGCCAGCAGTGACGGTTGGTGGCTAGCAGGTAAAAATGAGCAGTTCTTC.

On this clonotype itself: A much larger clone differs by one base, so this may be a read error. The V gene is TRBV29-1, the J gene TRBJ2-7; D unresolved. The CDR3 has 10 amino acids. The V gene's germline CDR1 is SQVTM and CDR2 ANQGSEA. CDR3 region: CVESSYEQYF. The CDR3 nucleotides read TGCGTCGAGTCGTCCTACGAGCAGTACTTC.

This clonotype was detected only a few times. This CDR3 is CASSFPTQPQHF. In nucleotides, the CDR3 is TGTGCCAGCAGTTTCCCCACTCAGCCCCAGCATTTT. The rearrangement links TRBV28 to TRBJ1-5; no clear D. From germline, CDR1 is MDHEN and CDR2 SYDVKM. Trimming cost V 3 bases and J 6 bases, with 6 bases left between them. The CDR3 has 12 amino acids.

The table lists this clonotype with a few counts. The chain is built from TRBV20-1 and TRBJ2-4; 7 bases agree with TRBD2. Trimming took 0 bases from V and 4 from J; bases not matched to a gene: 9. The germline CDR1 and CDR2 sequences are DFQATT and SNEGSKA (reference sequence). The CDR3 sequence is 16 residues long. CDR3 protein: CSARDLRASGKNIQYF. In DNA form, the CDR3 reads TGCAGTGCTAGAGATCTTAGGGCTAGCGGTAAAAACATTCAGTACTTC.

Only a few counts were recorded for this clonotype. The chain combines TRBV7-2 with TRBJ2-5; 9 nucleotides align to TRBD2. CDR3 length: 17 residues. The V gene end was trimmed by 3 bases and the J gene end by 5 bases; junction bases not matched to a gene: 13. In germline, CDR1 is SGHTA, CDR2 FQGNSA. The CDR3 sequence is CASSFLRASGVGETQYF. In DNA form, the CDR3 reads TGTGCCAGCAGCTTCCTTAGGGCTAGCGGGGTAGGCGAGACCCAGTACTTC.

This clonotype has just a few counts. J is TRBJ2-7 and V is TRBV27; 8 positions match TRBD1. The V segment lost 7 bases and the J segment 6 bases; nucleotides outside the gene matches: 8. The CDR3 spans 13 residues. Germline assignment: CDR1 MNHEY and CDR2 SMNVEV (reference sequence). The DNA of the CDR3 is TGTGCCAGCATGGGGCAGGGGGCGGTCGAGCAGTACTTC. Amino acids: CASMGQGAVEQYF.